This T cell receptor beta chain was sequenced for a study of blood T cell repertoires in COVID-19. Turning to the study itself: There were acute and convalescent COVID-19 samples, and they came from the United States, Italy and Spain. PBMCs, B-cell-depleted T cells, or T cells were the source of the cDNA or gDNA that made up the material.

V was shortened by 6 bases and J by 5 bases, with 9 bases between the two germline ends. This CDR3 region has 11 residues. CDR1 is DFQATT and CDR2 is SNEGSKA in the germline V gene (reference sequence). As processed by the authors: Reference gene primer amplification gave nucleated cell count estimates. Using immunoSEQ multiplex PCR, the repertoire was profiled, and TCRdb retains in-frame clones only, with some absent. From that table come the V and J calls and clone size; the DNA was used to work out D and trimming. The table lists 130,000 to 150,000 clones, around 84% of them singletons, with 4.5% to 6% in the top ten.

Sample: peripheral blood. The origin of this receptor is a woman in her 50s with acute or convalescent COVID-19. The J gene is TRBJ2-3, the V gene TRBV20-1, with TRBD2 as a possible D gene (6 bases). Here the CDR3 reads CSAWEVDTQYF. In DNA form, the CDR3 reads TGCAGTGCGTGGGAGGTAGATACGCAGTATTTT.